Sequencing of this TCR beta chain was carried out in a study of blood T cells in healthy people across ages. The CDR3 consists of 15 residues. Germline CDR1 and CDR2: SGHTA and FQGNSA. Trimming removed 5 bases at V and 1 base at J, with 14 bases between. Alongside a J-beta primer mix, a sample-barcoded 5' primer served in a second PCR lasting about 7 to 12 cycles. TCRdb recomputed calls from the 5' RACE reads with MiXCR, one row per CDR3 protein. Of approximately 1,000,000 distinct CDR3 sequences in the sample, more than 40% were seen once. The sample comprised blood. This TCR derives from a woman aged 55 to 70 in good health. The chain combines TRBV7-2 with TRBJ1-1; D is unresolved. The CDR3 coding sequence is TGTGCCAGCAGCCCCCGACGGCTTCAGAACACTGAAGCTTTCTTT. Amino acids: CASSPRRLQNTEAFF.